The entry below gives a single TCR beta chain sequence along with its context. Its antigen is unknown. The sample belongs to a study of T cell repertoires in aging, cancer and after chemotherapy. Study summary: Six age groups, ranging from 30 or younger to 70 or older, included the donors.

Study results and caveats: Loss of evenness, beyond lost richness, contributed to age-related TCR diversity decline in cancer patients.

A mixed TRB-A/B primer pool amplified rearranged TRB by multiplex touch-down PCR. TCRdb reanalysed the multiplex PCR reads using MiXCR and keeps one entry per CDR3 protein. The repertoire holds more than 8,000 distinct CDR3 sequences, with over 30% as singletons. CDR1 KGHDR and CDR2 SFDVKD come from the germline V gene. Trimming stripped 4 bases from V and 2 bases from J, with 8 bases between. The CDR3 contains 13 residues. TCR beta rearrangements were amplified from peripheral blood genomic DNA. This chain connects TRBV24-1 to TRBJ2-7; the D gene is possibly TRBD2 (6 bases). This clonotype was obtained from a human donor in good health. Sequencing input: blood. CDR3 nucleotide sequence: TGTGCCACCAGTGACCGGACTACCTACGAGCAGTACTTC. Translated, it gives CATSDRTTYEQYF.